The 30 T cell receptor beta chains below were found in one sample sequenced in a study of blood T cells in healthy people across ages. A second roughly 6 to 11 cycle PCR used barcoded and J-beta primers. TCRdb re-called the 5' RACE reads through MiXCR, storing one row per CDR3 protein. The top ten hold 3% of the sample, which has 750,000 to 950,000 distinct CDR3 sequences, roughly 24% seen once. This sample also belongs to another study, concerning T cells of mothers and their children.

The source material was blood. Every receptor here comes from a boy aged 5 to 17 in good health.

Comment on this clonotype: The junction and the germline gene differ at one end; a read error may be behind it. This sequence joins TRBV5-1 and TRBJ1-1, with D hard to call. The CDR3 is 14 residues long. Germline V CDR1 and CDR2: SGHRS, YFSETQ. The chain's CDR3 is CASSLRGLNTEAFF. The CDR3 bases are TGTGCCAGCAGCTTAAGAGGGCTGAACACTGAAGCTTTCTTT.

This clonotype was picked up a small number of times. This chain joins TRBV7-3 and TRBJ2-1, with 12 bases identical to TRBD2. With 8 bases clipped from V and 8 bases from J, the junction kept 7 bases outside the gene matches. The germline gives CDR1 SGHTA, CDR2 FQGTGA. The length of the CDR3 is 14 residues. CDR3 bases: TGTGCCAGCGCACTAGCGGGGGGTCCGGATGAGCAGTTCTTC. Translating it yields CASALAGGPDEQFF.

This clonotype has only a few counts. The chain combines TRBV2 with TRBJ2-5, with 9 bases matching TRBD1. The J call is uncertain, as TRBJ2-7 better fits the DNA end. The CDR3 length is 14 residues. Germline values: CDR1 SNHLY, CDR2 FYNNEI. The CDR3 sequence: CASSEGQGGDEQYF. The CDR3 nucleotides are TGTGCCAGCAGTGAGGGACAGGGAGGGGACGAGCAGTACTTC.

V and J are TRBV10-2 and TRBJ1-1; possible D gene TRBD1, 5 bases. The germline CDR1 and CDR2 sequences are WSHSY and SAAADI. Trimming left V 8 bases short and J 8 bases short, with 18 bases between. This CDR3 region has 13 residues. Here the CDR3 reads CASGFRDSWEAFF. CDR3 in DNA: TGCGCCAGCGGCTTCCGGGACTCGTGGGAAGCTTTCTTT.

CDR3 protein: CASSRTRGPEADTQYF. CDR3 DNA sequence: TGTGCCAGCAGCCGCACACGGGGGCCGGAGGCAGATACGCAGTATTTT. The chain carries TRBV3-1 and TRBJ2-3, with D perhaps being TRBD1 or TRBD2 (6 bases each). The CDR3 is 16 residues long. V lost 4 bases and J 4 bases, leaving 18 bases between the germline ends. Germline CDR1 LGHDT, CDR2 YNNKEL (reference sequence).

This clonotype showed up just a few times. This sequence joins TRBV20-1 and TRBJ2-7, with 13 bases lining up with TRBD2. Germline CDR1 DFQATT, CDR2 SNEGSKA (reference sequence). Trimming removed 3 bases from V and 1 base from J; junction bases left unmatched: 6. This CDR3 spans 16 amino acids. The CDR3 loop reads CSASGLAGVGSYEQYF. The DNA for the CDR3 is TGCAGTGCTAGTGGACTAGCGGGAGTTGGTTCCTACGAGCAGTACTTC.

This clonotype was seen once. This chain joins TRBV20-1 and TRBJ2-1, with D maybe TRBD2 (6 bases). Germline V lookup: CDR1 DFQATT, CDR2 SNEGSKA (reference sequence). The CDR3 spans 15 residues. V gave up 6 bases and J gave up 1 base, with 16 bases separating them. CDR3 DNA: TGCAGTGCCCTCGGCGGGGCTCTATCCTACAATGAGCAGTTCTTC. Translation gives CSALGGALSYNEQFF.

The J gene is TRBJ2-1, the V gene TRBV6-4; D may be TRBD1 (6 bases). The V gene lost 0 bases and the J gene lost 5 bases, with 8 bases spanning the gap. Germline CDR1 and CDR2: MRHNA and SNTAGT. This CDR3 contains 14 residues. CDR3 DNA sequence: TGTGCCAGCAGTGACTCGAGGGGGAACAATGAGCAGTTCTTC. It specifies CASSDSRGNNEQFF.

This clonotype was counted between two and nine times. The chain joins TRBV7-3 to TRBJ2-4; 11 nucleotides line up with TRBD2. The CDR3 consists of 15 residues. From germline, CDR1 is SGHTA and CDR2 FQGTGA. Trimming removed 5 bases from V and 6 bases from J; junction bases left unmatched: 6. This CDR3 is CASSALAGGLNIQYF. The CDR3 DNA follows: TGTGCCAGCAGCGCCTTAGCGGGGGGGCTAAACATTCAGTACTTC.

The sample holds a few counts of this clonotype. The chain uses TRBV4-2 and TRBJ1-2, with 10 bases fitting TRBD1. This CDR3 region has 15 residues. After removal of 1 base from V and 8 bases from J, the junction contained 7 bases not matched to a gene. Germline V gives CDR1 LGHNA, CDR2 YNFKEQ. CDR3 nucleotide sequence: TGTGCCAGCAGCCAAGCCCCGGGACAGGGGTACGGCTACACCTTC. Amino acid sequence: CASSQAPGQGYGYTF.

As DNA, the CDR3 is TGCAGTGCTAGAGATCCTGGGGTGGGAGAGACCCAGTACTTC. Protein: CSARDPGVGETQYF. The chain is built from TRBV20-1 and TRBJ2-5; D uncertain. The germline V gene encodes CDR1 DFQATT and CDR2 SNEGSKA (reference sequence). The V gene lost 0 bases and the J gene lost 4 bases, with 12 bases spanning the gap. The CDR3 loop spans 14 amino acids.

This clonotype has more than one count but fewer than ten. The CDR3, as DNA: TGTGCCAGCTCACCATTCGCAAGTTCGGGACAGGTATACGAGCAGTACTTC. Translating gives CASSPFASSGQVYEQYF. The chain is built from TRBV18 and TRBJ2-7; TRBD1 agrees at 8 bases. CDR1 is KGHSH and CDR2 is LQKENI in the germline V gene. There are 17 residues in the CDR3. Trimming took 2 bases from V and 4 from J; bases not matched to a gene: 13.

The gene calls are TRBV24-1 and TRBJ2-1; D not resolved. CDR1 and CDR2 (germline): KGHDR, SFDVKD. Trimming removed 1 base from V and 0 bases from J, with 9 bases in between. CDR3 size: 16 residues. CDR3 residues: CATSDFSGLSYNEQFF. The CDR3 DNA reads TGTGCCACCAGTGATTTCTCGGGCCTCTCCTACAATGAGCAGTTCTTC.

This clonotype occurred a few times. The chain combines TRBV12-3 or TRBV12-4 with TRBJ1-5; D unclear. The CDR3 is 14 amino acids. The V end lost 1 base, the J end lost 4 bases, and 8 bases lay between the germline ends. The DNA for the CDR3 is TGTGCCAGCAGTTTAGAACAGCGGAATCAGCCCCAGCATTTT. Its translation is CASSLEQRNQPQHF.

CDR3 coding DNA: TGTGCCACCCGAGAAGGGGCCTCCTACGAGCAGTACTTC. It codes for CATREGASYEQYF. The J gene is TRBJ2-1, the V gene TRBV24-1; D perhaps matches TRBD1 (5 bases). Judging by the DNA end, TRBJ2-7 fits better; the J call may be wrong. Germline lookup yields CDR1 KGHDR and CDR2 SFDVKD. The CDR3 has 13 residues.

The chain recombines TRBV18 with TRBJ1-2, with a possible D match to TRBD1 (6 bases). Germline lookup yields CDR1 KGHSH and CDR2 LQKENI. This CDR3 comprises 15 residues. With 5 bases removed from V and 8 bases from J, the gap between germline ends came to 21 bases. The CDR3 reads CASSSQDSFGFGYTF. CDR3 in DNA: TGTGCCAGCTCATCCCAGGACAGTTTTGGGTTCGGCTACACCTTC.

The rearrangement links TRBV27 to TRBJ2-2; D ambiguous. Trimming took 3 bases from V and 5 from J, leaving 22 bases between them. The CDR3 runs 18 residues. Germline CDR1 reads MNHEY; CDR2 reads SMNVEV (reference sequence). The CDR3 sequence is CASSLTCRRRKFTGELFF. The CDR3 DNA is TGTGCCAGCAGTTTGACGTGCAGAAGGCGAAAATTTACCGGGGAGCTGTTTTTT.

V gene TRBV3-1 combines with J gene TRBJ1-1; 7 nucleotides agree with TRBD1. The V gene end was trimmed by 1 base and the J gene end by 1 base; junction bases not matched to a gene: 6. The germline V gene has CDR1 LGHDT and CDR2 YNNKEL (reference sequence). CDR3 length: 16 amino acids. DNA for the CDR3: TGTGCCAGCAGCCAAGGTGGGGAGGGGGCGAACACTGAAGCTTTCTTT. This encodes CASSQGGEGANTEAFF.

V and J are TRBV7-8 and TRBJ2-6, with D perhaps matching TRBD2 (6 bases). The CDR3 runs 19 residues. Trimming took 2 bases from V and 0 from J, leaving 17 bases between them. CDR1 is SGHVS and CDR2 is FQNEAQ in the germline V gene. The CDR3 bases are TGTGCCAGCAGCTTAATGAGGTCGGGGGTTGACTCTGGGGCCAACGTCCTGACTTTC. This gives the protein CASSLMRSGVDSGANVLTF.

The chain couples TRBV4-1 to TRBJ2-2; the D gene is possibly TRBD1 (7 bases). The CDR3 is made up of 15 amino acids. In germline, CDR1 is MGHRA, CDR2 YSYEKL. Trimming removed 4 bases at V and 3 bases at J, with 12 bases between. The CDR3 reads CASSLRRGDTGELFF. The DNA of the CDR3 is TGCGCCAGCAGCCTCCGCAGGGGGGACACCGGGGAGCTGTTTTTT.

This clonotype was counted only a few times. The gene calls are TRBV24-1 and TRBJ2-1; D not resolved. There are 12 residues in the CDR3. V was shortened by 4 bases and J by 3 bases, with 3 bases between the two germline ends. In germline, CDR1 is KGHDR, CDR2 SFDVKD. Here the CDR3 DNA reads TGTGCCACCAGTGACCTCTACAATGAGCAGTTCTTC. It translates to CATSDLYNEQFF.

This clonotype has a handful of counts. The V call is TRBV6-2 or TRBV6-3, the J call TRBJ2-1, with 9 bases lining up with TRBD2. V trimming: 7 bases; J trimming: 7 bases; junction bases outside the gene matches: 2. From germline, CDR1 is MNHEY and CDR2 SVGEGT. The CDR3 has 12 amino acids. CDR3 protein: CASTLAGNEQFF. The CDR3 DNA sequence: TGTGCCAGCACCCTAGCGGGGAATGAGCAGTTCTTC.

The V and J genes are TRBV5-1 and TRBJ2-6; D tentatively reads TRBD1 or TRBD2 (5 bases each). This CDR3 is built from 18 residues. Germline lookup yields CDR1 SGHRS and CDR2 YFSETQ. V lost 4 bases, J lost 2 bases, and 19 bases lay in between. DNA for the CDR3: TGCGCCAGCAGCGGGGGTGGAAGAGGGCATCCTGGGGCCAACGTCCTGACTTTC. This gives the protein CASSGGGRGHPGANVLTF.

V gene TRBV20-1 combines with J gene TRBJ2-3; D possibly corresponds to TRBD2 (6 bases). There are 13 residues in the CDR3. Trimming left V 3 bases short and J 5 bases short, with 12 bases between. Germline V CDR1 and CDR2: DFQATT, SNEGSKA (reference sequence). CDR3 nucleotides: TGCAGTGCTAGGACTAGTGAGTTAGATACGCAGTATTTT. Translation: CSARTSELDTQYF.

The gene calls are TRBV7-6 and TRBJ2-1; D is ambiguous. Germline values: CDR1 SGHVS, CDR2 FNYEAQ. The CDR3 is 15 residues long. Trimming shortened V by 4 bases and J by 10 bases, and 20 bases separated the two germline ends. CDR3 bases: TGTGCCAGCAGCTCACCCTACGGATCTGTTGACGAGCAGTTCTTC. This codes for CASSSPYGSVDEQFF.

The chain combines TRBV4-1 with TRBJ1-2; D may be TRBD1 (5 bases). Germline-derived CDR1 and CDR2 are MGHRA and YSYEKL. The V gene lost 2 bases and the J gene lost 6 bases, with 19 bases spanning the gap. The CDR3 runs to 16 residues. CDR3: CASSQPRAGKINGYTF. The CDR3 DNA is TGCGCCAGCAGCCAACCCCGCGCAGGGAAAATAAATGGCTACACCTTC.

This clonotype showed up just a few times. The chain joins TRBV7-9 to TRBJ2-5; TRBD2 agrees at 15 bases. V dropped 4 bases and J dropped 4; count of bases not matched to a gene: 4. The CDR3 runs to 16 residues. Germline V CDR1 and CDR2: SEHNR, FQNEAQ (reference sequence). CDR3: CASSSGLAGGPETQYF. CDR3 coding DNA: TGTGCCAGCAGCTCAGGACTAGCGGGGGGGCCAGAGACCCAGTACTTC. Filled out from reference TRBV7-9 and TRBJ2-5, the complete variable domain reads DTGVSQNPRHKITKRGQNVTFRCDPISEHNRLYWYRQTLGQGPEFLTYFQNEAQLEKSRLLSDRFSAERPKGSFSTLEIQRTEQGDSAMYLCASSSGLAGGPETQYFGPGTRLLVL.

The V call is TRBV5-1, the J call TRBJ1-5; TRBD1 matches at 9 bases. Germline V gives CDR1 SGHRS, CDR2 YFSETQ. The CDR3 consists of 15 residues. V lost 0 bases and J lost 8; bases outside the gene matches: 6. The CDR3, as DNA: TGCGCCAGCAGCTTGGCCGGGACAGGGAGGGAGCCCCAGCATTTT. Amino acids: CASSLAGTGREPQHF.

The chain is built from TRBV5-5 and TRBJ2-5; 8 positions agree with TRBD1. The ends lost 3 bases at V and 2 bases at J; junction bases unmatched: 12. The germline gives CDR1 SGHKS, CDR2 YYEKEE (reference sequence). The CDR3 runs 17 residues. CDR3 loop: CASSSWGDRTGQETQYF. In DNA form, the CDR3 reads TGTGCCAGCAGCTCTTGGGGGGATAGGACAGGGCAAGAGACCCAGTACTTC. The full variable domain, its missing parts supplied by reference TRBV5-5 and TRBJ2-5, is DAGVTQSPTHLIKTRGQQVTLRCSPISGHKSVSWYQQVLGQGPQFIFQYYEKEERGRGNFPDRFSARQFPNYSSELNVNALLLGDSALYLCASSSWGDRTGQETQYFGPGTRLLVL.

This clonotype was detected a few times. The chain uses TRBV25-1 and TRBJ2-7; D possibly uses TRBD1 or TRBD2 (5 bases each). CDR1 is MGHDK and CDR2 is SYGVNS in the germline V gene. The CDR3 loop spans 12 amino acids. The V and J ends lost 5 bases and 6 bases respectively, with 11 bases between them. In DNA form, the CDR3 reads TGTGCCAGCAGTATAGGGGCGGGCGAGCAGTACTTC. Translating gives CASSIGAGEQYF.